This TCR beta chain was retrieved from a study of CD8 T cells in Susac syndrome. Trimming left V 11 bases short and J 3 bases short, with 15 bases between. CDR1 and CDR2 (germline): MNHNS, SASEGT. CDR3 length: 13 residues. Reverse transcription used roughly 0.45 to 1 ug RNA and random hexamers. TCRdb reprocessed the immunoSEQ multiplex PCR reads via MiXCR and lists one record per CDR3 protein. The sample has 400,000 to 550,000 distinct CDR3 sequences, 85% seen once; the top ten hold 0.09% to 0.15%. This clonotype was obtained from a human donor with multiple sclerosis. The rearrangement uses TRBV6-1 and TRBJ2-3; D gene uncertain. The sequenced sample consisted of CD8+ T cells from PBMCs. The CDR3 here is CAAKSFETDTQYF. CDR3 sequence (DNA): TGTGCCGCAAAGTCCTTCGAAACAGATACGCAGTATTTT.